The source of this T cell receptor (beta chain) is a study of T cell responses to AZD1222 COVID-19 vaccine. The CDR3 extends over 14 amino acids. Trimming shortened V by 1 base and J by 6 bases, and 12 bases separated the two germline ends. Germline CDR1 reads LNHDA; CDR2 reads SQIVND (reference sequence). This table comes from immunoSEQ multiplex PCR, and its TCRdb copy is limited to in-frame clones, with some not included. The sample shows 95,000 to 130,000 clones, 85% to 95% of them seen only once. The origin of this receptor is an adult in good health. The chain employs TRBV19 and TRBJ1-1; possibly TRBD1 for D (6 bases). Sample: peripheral blood, taken on day 0 of AZD1222 vaccination. The CDR3 DNA sequence: TGTGCCAGTAGTATAGTGAGGGGACACCCTGAAGCTTTCTTT. Protein product: CASSIVRGHPEAFF.